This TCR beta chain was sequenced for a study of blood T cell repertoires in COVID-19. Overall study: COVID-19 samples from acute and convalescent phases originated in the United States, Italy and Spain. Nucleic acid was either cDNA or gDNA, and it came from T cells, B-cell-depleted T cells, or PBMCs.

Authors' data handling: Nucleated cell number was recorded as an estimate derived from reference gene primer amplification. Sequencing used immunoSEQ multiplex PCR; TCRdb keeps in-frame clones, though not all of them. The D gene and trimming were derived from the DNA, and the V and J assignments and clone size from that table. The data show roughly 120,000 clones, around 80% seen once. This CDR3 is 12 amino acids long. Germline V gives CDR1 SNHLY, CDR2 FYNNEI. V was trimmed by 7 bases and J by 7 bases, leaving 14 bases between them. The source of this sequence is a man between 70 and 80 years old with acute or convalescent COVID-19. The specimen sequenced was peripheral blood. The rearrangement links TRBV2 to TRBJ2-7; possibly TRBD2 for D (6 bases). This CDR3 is CASTKGTGEQYF. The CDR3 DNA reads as TGTGCCAGCACCAAAGGGACTGGAGAGCAGTACTTC. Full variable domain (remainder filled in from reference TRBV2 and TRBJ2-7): EPEVTQTPSHQVTQMGQEVILRCVPISNHLYFYWYRQILGQKVEFLVSFYNNEISEKSEIFDDQFSVERPDGSNFTLKIRSTKLEDSAMYFCASTKGTGEQYFGPGTRLTVT.